This T cell receptor beta chain was documented in a study of T cells after yellow fever vaccination. Study background: Any fraction with a low cell number was prepared using SMART-Seq v4 Ultra Low Input.

Template switching with 5'RACE generated the TCR cDNA and added a universal primer site and UMIs. TCRdb called the 5' RACE reads again in MiXCR, with one record for every CDR3 protein. This table has 300,000 to 400,000 distinct CDR3 sequences, roughly 7.5% appearing once. This clonotype was found once. No antigen is known for it. With 6 bases removed from V and 1 base from J, the gap between germline ends came to 12 bases. The CDR3 spans 14 residues. Study-level results: Some clonotypes, a small share, were shared between CD4 and CD8 compartments. Subsequent to the booster, the majority of primary-vaccination clones reappeared (about 97% CD4, about 90% CD8).

The source was PBMCs, collected more than 40 days after the first yellow fever vaccination. The clonotype was recovered from a man aged 18 to 35 who received the YFV17D yellow fever vaccine. The chain carries TRBV12-3 or TRBV12-4 and TRBJ1-1, with a tentative D call TRBD1 (5 bases). CDR3 DNA sequence: TGTGCCAGCAGATATGCGGGACGGAACACTGAAGCTTTCTTT. Translating it yields CASRYAGRNTEAFF.